This TCR beta chain was sequenced during a study of cytomegalovirus exposure and HLA in healthy donors. Whole-study findings and limits: The study flagged some 170 TCR beta chains as cytomegalovirus-associated.

The CDR3 runs 13 residues. The germline V gene encodes CDR1 SGHVS and CDR2 FQNEAQ. V was clipped by 1 base and J by 5 bases, with 9 bases between them. Primers included in the PCR were 60 Vbeta and 13 Jbeta primers. TCRdb keeps only in-frame clones here, not all; method: immunoSEQ multiplex PCR. The data show fewer than 90,000 clones, around 76% seen once. As concerns this clone: Its matching antigen is unknown.

The rearrangement links TRBV7-8 to TRBJ2-7; no clear D. Specimen: PBMCs. The origin of this receptor is a young man in good health and CMV-seropositive. CDR3 bases: TGTGCCAGCAGCTTAGGGGCCTGGAACGAGCAGTACTTC. Translation gives CASSLGAWNEQYF.